A selection of T cell receptor beta chains follows, all from one sample in a study of regulatory T cells in long-lasting Graves disease. TCRdb passed the multiplex PCR reads through MiXCR, listing each CDR3 protein once. Here the sample spans over 450,000 distinct CDR3 sequences, roughly 21% being singletons. The input for sequencing was peripheral blood mononuclear cells (PBMCs), taken when the disease was refractory, from a patient treated with antithyroid drugs. The receptors were sampled from a female donor with Graves disease. The CDR3 runs from the conserved cysteine through the conserved F or W. The D gene is left open where the match is weak. Expanded clones get a size class; other rows say once, few or many, or leave the size out.

j_gene	d_gene	v_gene	abundance	CDR3aa	CDR3nt
TRBJ1-1	TRBD1	TRBV19	.	CASSRGTDAEAFF	TGTGCCAGTAGTAGGGGGACAGACGCTGAAGCTTTCTTT
TRBJ1-5	.	TRBV12-3/TRBV12-4	.	CASSGLLRGRRDNQPQHF	TGTGCCAGCAGCGGCTTGCTTAGGGGACGCCGAGATAATCAGCCCCAGCATTTT
TRBJ2-7	.	TRBV28	many	CASSFRQERHEQYF	TGTGCCAGCAGTTTTCGACAAGAAAGGCACGAGCAGTACTTC
TRBJ2-7	.	TRBV27	many	CASSLIAGSSYEQYF	TGTGCCAGCAGTTTAATTGCGGGTTCCTCCTACGAGCAGTACTTC
TRBJ2-2	.	TRBV9	few	CASSVQGNTGELFF	TGTGCCAGCAGCGTACAGGGGAACACCGGGGAGCTGTTTTTT
TRBJ2-5	TRBD2	TRBV5-8	many	CASRPGTSGSETQYF	TGTGCCAGCCGACCTGGGACTAGCGGGAGTGAGACCCAGTACTTC
TRBJ2-7	.	TRBV6-1	many	CASSTWDEQYF	TGTGCCAGCTCCACCTGGGACGAGCAGTACTTC
TRBJ1-5	.	TRBV28	many	CASTLGVSQPQHF	TGTGCCAGCACCCTGGGGGTGAGTCAGCCCCAGCATTTT
TRBJ2-5	.	TRBV28	many	CASSRNGRYLQETQYF	TGTGCCAGCAGCCGTAATGGACGCTACCTTCAAGAGACCCAGTACTTC
TRBJ1-5	.	TRBV12-3/TRBV12-4	many	CASNLGPNQPQHF	TGTGCCAGCAATCTGGGGCCCAATCAGCCCCAGCATTTT
TRBJ2-7	.	TRBV6-1	.	CASRPRQAPSSYEQYF	TGTGCCAGCAGGCCCCGACAGGCCCCGAGCTCCTACGAGCAGTACTTC
TRBJ2-5	.	TRBV7-2	many	CASSRKGGRETQYF	TGTGCCAGCAGCCGCAAGGGGGGTCGGGAGACCCAGTACTTC
TRBJ2-5	TRBD1	TRBV28	many	CATSTNDRVTGRVETQYF	TGTGCCACCTCGACCAACGACAGGGTTACGGGTAGGGTGGAGACCCAGTACTTC
TRBJ1-4	TRBD1	TRBV28	many	CASRQGGKLFF	TGTGCCAGTAGACAGGGGGGAAAACTGTTTTTT
TRBJ1-5	.	TRBV18	.	CASSPTQNQPQHF	TGTGCCAGCTCACCCACCCAAAATCAGCCCCAGCATTTT
TRBJ1-3	TRBD1	TRBV11-2	.	CASSLILRTGVVGNTIYF	TGTGCCAGCAGCTTAATCTTAAGGACAGGAGTGGTTGGAAACACCATATATTTT
TRBJ1-2	TRBD1	TRBV19	few	CASTYDEGQDLYGYTF	TGTGCCAGTACCTACGACGAGGGACAGGACCTCTATGGCTACACCTTC
TRBJ2-5	.	TRBV29-1	.	CSVGQQETQYF	TGCAGCGTAGGACAGCAAGAGACCCAGTACTTC